This passage covers 15 T cell receptor beta chains from one sample sequenced in a study of beta chain features in type 1 diabetes. TCRB transcripts that were expressed got sequenced, as all of the isolated RNA had been reverse transcribed. Only in-frame clones appear in the TCRdb table, and some are missing; sequencing was by immunoSEQ multiplex PCR. The table lists about 370,000 clones, around 15% of them singletons, with roughly 0.019% in the top ten. Specimen: naive CD4+ T cells from blood. These receptors originate from a woman between 18 and 29 years old in good health.

CDR3 coding DNA: TGTGCCAGCAGCAACGGGCGGGTAGGAATGAATCAGCCCCAGCATTTT. Its protein is CASSNGRVGMNQPQHF. The chain recombines TRBV5-4 with TRBJ1-5; D is unresolved. Per germline, CDR1 SGHNT and CDR2 YYREEE (reference sequence). Trimming stripped 4 bases from V and 4 bases from J, with 18 bases between. The CDR3 runs 16 residues. Drawing the rest from reference TRBV5-4 and TRBJ1-5, the complete variable domain is ETGVTQSPTHLIKTRGQQVTLRCSSQSGHNTVSWYQQALGQGPQFIFQYYREEENGRGNFPPRFSGLQFPNYSSELNVNALELDDSALYLCASSNGRVGMNQPQHFGDGTRLSIL.

This clone was counted only a few times. The chain uses TRBV5-4 and TRBJ2-2, with D perhaps matching TRBD2 (6 bases). Germline V gives CDR1 SGHNT, CDR2 YYREEE (reference sequence). CDR3 length equals 17 residues. Trimming shortened V by 0 bases and J by 4 bases, and 16 bases separated the two germline ends. The CDR3 sequence: CASSLGLGGLGTGELFF. CDR3 DNA sequence: TGTGCCAGCAGCTTGGGTCTGGGGGGATTGGGCACCGGGGAGCTGTTTTTT.

This clone was picked up a small number of times. This chain links TRBV29-1 with TRBJ2-1; 9 nucleotides match TRBD1. The CDR3 contains 13 residues. Losses at the gene ends were 3 bases for V and 8 bases for J; bases not matched to a gene: 5. Germline values: CDR1 SQVTM, CDR2 ANQGSEA. CDR3 amino acids: CSVDGTGLDEQFF. The CDR3 nucleotides are TGCAGCGTTGACGGGACAGGGTTGGATGAGCAGTTCTTC.

This sequence joins TRBV6-6 and TRBJ2-5; 12 bases map to TRBD2. CDR3 length: 15 amino acids. J lost 6 bases, V lost 5 bases, and 7 bases had no gene match. Germline CDR1 and CDR2: MNHNY and SVGAGI (reference sequence). The CDR3 here is CASSRLAGATQTQYF. The CDR3 nucleotides read TGTGCCAGCAGTCGACTAGCGGGAGCCACGCAGACCCAGTACTTC.

This clone occurred a few times. The chain carries TRBV30 and TRBJ2-7; TRBD2 matches 9 bases. CDR1 and CDR2 (germline): GTSNPN, SVGIG (reference sequence). The CDR3 is made up of 14 amino acids. Germline trimming cut 0 bases from V and 9 bases from J; bases unmatched to any gene: 9. This chain's CDR3 is CAWSVDSGRVRQYF. The CDR3, as DNA: TGTGCCTGGAGTGTTGATAGCGGGAGAGTAAGGCAGTACTTC. Full variable domain (remainder filled in from reference TRBV30 and TRBJ2-7): SQTIHQWPATLVQPVGSPLSLECTVEGTSNPNLYWYRQAAGRGLQLLFYSVGIGQISSEVPQNLSASRPQDRQFILSSKKLLLSDSGFYLCAWSVDSGRVRQYFGPGTRLTVT.

The chain combines TRBV5-1 with TRBJ2-1; D is undetermined. This CDR3 spans 14 amino acids. Germline V gives CDR1 SGHRS, CDR2 YFSETQ. The V end was cut by 0 bases, the J end by 3 bases, with 7 bases between. The CDR3 sequence: CASSLEQYYNEQFF. CDR3 nucleotide sequence: TGCGCCAGCAGCTTGGAACAGTACTACAATGAGCAGTTCTTC.

CDR3 DNA: TGCGCCAGCAGCTTGGGGCGACTTAACACTGAAGCTTTCTTT. Translating gives CASSLGRLNTEAFF. The chain uses TRBV5-1 and TRBJ1-1; no firm D call. CDR1 is SGHRS and CDR2 is YFSETQ in the germline V gene. Trimming left V 0 bases short and J 2 bases short, with 8 bases between. CDR3 length: 14 amino acids.

This clone was seen only a few times. V is TRBV30 and J is TRBJ2-3, with a tentative D call TRBD1 (6 bases). The V end lost 2 bases, the J end lost 4 bases, and 7 bases lay between the germline ends. The CDR3 consists of 12 residues. The germline V gene encodes CDR1 GTSNPN and CDR2 SVGIG (reference sequence). The CDR3 coding sequence is TGTGCCTGGAGTTCAGGGGCAGATACGCAGTATTTT. This translates into CAWSSGADTQYF.

The V call is TRBV18, the J call TRBJ2-5, with D possibly matching TRBD1 (6 bases). Germline V lookup: CDR1 KGHSH, CDR2 LQKENI. V gave up 2 bases and J gave up 1 base, with 11 bases separating them. CDR3 length equals 15 residues. CDR3 in amino acids: CASSPSNRAQETQYF. The CDR3 DNA reads as TGTGCCAGCTCACCATCAAACAGGGCCCAAGAGACCCAGTACTTC.

This clone turned up a few times. The chain carries TRBV11-1 and TRBJ1-1; possible D gene TRBD1, 5 bases. Trimming shortened V by 5 bases and J by 5 bases, and 15 bases separated the two germline ends. The CDR3 has 14 residues. The germline V gene has CDR1 SGHAT and CDR2 FQDESV (reference sequence). The CDR3 here is CASSPPGGRTEAFF. In DNA form, the CDR3 reads TGTGCCAGCAGCCCCCCCGGGGGAAGAACTGAAGCTTTCTTT.

The CDR3 sequence: CASRFGSSYSNTEAFF. In nucleotides, the CDR3 is TGCGCCAGCAGGTTTGGCTCTAGCTATTCGAACACTGAAGCTTTCTTT. The genes are TRBV5-1 and TRBJ1-1; no clear D gene. Germline CDR1 and CDR2: SGHRS and YFSETQ. V gave up 5 bases and J gave up 1 base, with 18 bases separating them. This CDR3 comprises 16 residues.

Notes on this clone: Other DNA sequences of this sample code for an identical CDR3. The chain combines TRBV9 with TRBJ2-1, with 10 bases aligning to TRBD2. V shed 0 bases, J shed 4 bases, and the junction held 1 base outside the gene matches. This CDR3 comprises 15 residues. Germline-derived CDR1 and CDR2 are SGDLS and YYNGEE. For the CDR3, the DNA is TGTGCCAGCAGCGTAGAACTAGCGGGGTACAATGAGCAGTTCTTC. This gives the protein CASSVELAGYNEQFF.

The J gene is TRBJ1-3, the V gene TRBV28; D perhaps matches TRBD1 (6 bases). CDR1 and CDR2 from the germline V gene are MDHEN and SYDVKM. The CDR3 contains 15 residues. Between the trimmed V and J ends, which lost 6 bases and 5 bases, there was a span of 17 bases. CDR3 sequence reads: CASSLTGSRRNTIYF. Written as DNA, the CDR3 is TGTGCCAGCAGCCTGACAGGATCCCGGCGAAACACCATATATTTT.

The chain carries TRBV7-2 and TRBJ2-7; the D gene is possibly TRBD1 (5 bases). CDR1 and CDR2 from the germline V gene are SGHTA and FQGNSA. This CDR3 region has 12 residues. The V gene lost 5 bases and the J gene lost 4 bases, with 9 bases spanning the gap. The CDR3: CASSQRQYEQYF. The DNA of the CDR3 is TGTGCCAGCAGCCAACGACAGTACGAGCAGTACTTC. The full variable domain, its missing parts supplied by reference TRBV7-2 and TRBJ2-7, is GAGVSQSPSNKVTEKGKDVELRCDPISGHTALYWYRQSLGQGLEFLIYFQGNSAPDKSGLPSDRFSAERTGGSVSTLTIQRTQQEDSAVYLCASSQRQYEQYFGPGTRLTVT.

This chain connects TRBV30 to TRBJ1-2; 9 positions match TRBD1. Looked up from germline, CDR1 is GTSNPN and CDR2 is SVGIG (reference sequence). The CDR3 extends over 15 amino acids. Losses at the gene ends were 2 bases for V and 3 bases for J; bases not matched to a gene: 7. The CDR3 bases are TGTGCCTGGAGTACCCCTGGACAGGGGCACTATGGCTACACCTTC. Protein product: CAWSTPGQGHYGYTF. The whole variable domain, remainder taken from reference TRBV30 and TRBJ1-2, is SQTIHQWPATLVQPVGSPLSLECTVEGTSNPNLYWYRQAAGRGLQLLFYSVGIGQISSEVPQNLSASRPQDRQFILSSKKLLLSDSGFYLCAWSTPGQGHYGYTFGSGTRLTVV.